This T cell receptor (beta chain) was recovered during a study of neurological immune-mediated disorders (dated by TCRdb to the late 2010s). As for the study more broadly: Using UMI-based sequencing, the study compared peripheral blood TCR-beta repertoires from patients with HTLV-I-associated myelopathy (HAM/TSP), patients with multiple sclerosis, and healthy controls. The approximately 100 TCR-beta libraries included longitudinal samples, technical triplicates and paired sorted CD4+ and CD8+ T-cell subsets alongside PBMC samples. Longitudinal HAM/TSP and healthy donors had 3 time-points each (roughly 3-40 month intervals). The cohort was made up of about 66 subjects, consisting of around 15 HAM/TSP patients, around 35 multiple sclerosis patients and roughly 20 healthy controls.

This clonotype has a count of ten or more. The antigen this receptor binds is unknown. Base qualities are not recorded, but no much larger clone differs from it by a single base. From the cysteine up to the phenylalanine, the CDR3 has a length of 14 residues. This entry keeps only the CDR3 DNA: 42 bases, framed from base 1. Looking up the germline V gene yields CDR1 MNHNS and CDR2 SASEGT. A distance of 8 bases separates the germline ends of V and J, which lose 8 bases and 0 bases respectively. cDNA synthesis used template-switch 5'RACE with a primer carrying a 10-nucleotide random unique molecular identifier tagging each TCR transcript. Every sequencing run yielded over 180 million TCR-beta sequences covering 15-18 subjects. The RNeasy kit was used to extract total RNA. The KAPA Real-time Library Amplification kit was used to amplify TCR-beta VDJ regions with primers targeting the TCR constant region and the 5'RACE anchor. Sample indexes and Illumina adaptors were added in a first PCR, and a second PCR then increased library yield. After Ampure bead purification, the roughly 650 bp TCR product was size-selected on a 2% E-gel SizeSelection system. Before pooling, library quality was checked on a Bioanalyzer, concentration was measured with Qubit, and libraries were quantified with the Kapa Library Quantification kit. Paired-end 2 x 150 bp sequencing of the libraries was performed on an Illumina HiSeq 2500. To increase sequence diversity, about 25-31% phiX was spiked into each library pool. From the authors' description of their analysis: Quality-filtered reads were processed with the UMI-based MiGEC pipeline, and over 90% of raw TCR sequences were removed by the MiGEC pipeline during error correction. IMGT germline references were used for aligning VDJ genes, and each clonotype was defined as a unique CDR3 amino acid sequence together with its V-J genes. Clonal expansion, Shannon diversity, and CDR3 relatedness (CalcPairwiseDistances, ClusterSamples) were evaluated with VDJtools, and phylogenetic trees were built with CLCbio workbench. Clones with at least 8 unique UMIs were defined as expanded, with this threshold being based on coefficient-of-variation modelling across technical triplicates. TCRdb reprocessing: public reads trimmed at Q25 with fastp, clones called with MiXCR, in-frame beta chains kept. All rows with the same CDR3 protein become a single entry with the most common DNA and genes. The authors' filters were not applied to this entry. Within this sample are roughly 60,000 distinct CDR3 sequences, with roughly 9.8% of them counted one time only. 12% of the sample is held by the ten biggest clonotypes.

The time point label, read with the paper, signifies: longitudinal time-point 2. The healthy controls were volunteers from a blood bank in Maryland, USA. Libraries from unsorted PBMCs were made from 2 million PBMCs kept in RNAlater at -80 degrees C until RNA extraction. PBMCs were separated from peripheral blood using Ficoll-Hypaque density gradient centrifugation and then cryopreserved in liquid nitrogen. General findings and caveats noted by the study authors: TCR clonal expansion was greatest in HAM/TSP patients and smallest in MS patients, who ranked below even healthy controls. No identical CDR3 amino acid sequences were found to be shared among expanded clones across subjects, suggesting that TCR-beta repertoires were private in all groups.

The receptor's source is a man younger than 40 in good health. Recombination connected TRBV6-1 to TRBJ2-6, with no confident D gene call. The sample comprised PBMCs. The DNA sequence is given as TGTGCCAGCCAATTACCCTCTGGGGCCAACGTCCTGACTTTC. Its coded protein is CASQLPSGANVLTF.